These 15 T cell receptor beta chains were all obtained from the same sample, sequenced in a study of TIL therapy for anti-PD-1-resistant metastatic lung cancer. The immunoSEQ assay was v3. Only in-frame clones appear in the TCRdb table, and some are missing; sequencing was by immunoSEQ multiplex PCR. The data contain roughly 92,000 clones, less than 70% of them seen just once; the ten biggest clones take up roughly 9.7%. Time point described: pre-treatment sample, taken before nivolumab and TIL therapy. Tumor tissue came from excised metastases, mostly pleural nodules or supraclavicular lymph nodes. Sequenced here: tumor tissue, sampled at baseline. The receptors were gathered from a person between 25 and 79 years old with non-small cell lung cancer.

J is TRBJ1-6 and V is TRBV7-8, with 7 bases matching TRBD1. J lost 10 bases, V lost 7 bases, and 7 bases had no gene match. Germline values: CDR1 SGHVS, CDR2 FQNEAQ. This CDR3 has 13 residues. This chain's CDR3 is CASKQGIGSPLHF. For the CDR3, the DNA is TGTGCCAGCAAACAGGGGATAGGGTCACCCCTCCACTTT.

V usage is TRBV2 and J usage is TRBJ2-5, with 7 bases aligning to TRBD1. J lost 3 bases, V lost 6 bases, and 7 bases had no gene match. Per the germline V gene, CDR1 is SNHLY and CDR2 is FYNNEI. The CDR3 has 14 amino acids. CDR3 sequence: CASRGTATKETQYF. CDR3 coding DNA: TGTGCCAGCAGGGGGACAGCGACGAAAGAGACCCAGTACTTC.

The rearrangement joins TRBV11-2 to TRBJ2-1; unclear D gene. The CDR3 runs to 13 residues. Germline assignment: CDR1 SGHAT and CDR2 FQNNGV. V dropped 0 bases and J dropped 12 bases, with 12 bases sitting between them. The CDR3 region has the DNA TGTGCCAGCAGCTTAGATAACAGTTGGTTGCAGTTCTTC. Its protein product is CASSLDNSWLQFF.

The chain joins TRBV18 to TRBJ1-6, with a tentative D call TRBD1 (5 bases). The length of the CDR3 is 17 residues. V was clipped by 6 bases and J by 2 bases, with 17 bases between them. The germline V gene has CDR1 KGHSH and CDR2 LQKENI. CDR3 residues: CASSRDSQLTYNSPLHF. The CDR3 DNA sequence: TGTGCCAGCTCTCGCGACAGCCAATTAACCTATAATTCACCCCTCCACTTT. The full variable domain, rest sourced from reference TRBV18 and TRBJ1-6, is NAGVMQNPRHLVRRRGQEARLRCSPMKGHSHVYWYRQLPEEGLKFMVYLQKENIIDESGMPKERFSAEFPKEGPSILRIQQVVRGDSAAYFCASSRDSQLTYNSPLHFGNGTRLTVT.

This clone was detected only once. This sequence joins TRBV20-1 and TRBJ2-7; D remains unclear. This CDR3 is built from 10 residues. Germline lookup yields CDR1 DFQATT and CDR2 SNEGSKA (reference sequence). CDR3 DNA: TGCGGGGTCCCGCGGCGGGAGCAGTACTTC. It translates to CGVPRREQYF.

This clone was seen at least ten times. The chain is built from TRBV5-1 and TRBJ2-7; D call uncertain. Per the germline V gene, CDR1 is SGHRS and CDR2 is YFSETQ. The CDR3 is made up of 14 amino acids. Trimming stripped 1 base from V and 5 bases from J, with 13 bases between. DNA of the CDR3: TGCGCCAGCAGCTTGTCTGGGCCCTGGGACGAGCAGTACTTC. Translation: CASSLSGPWDEQYF.

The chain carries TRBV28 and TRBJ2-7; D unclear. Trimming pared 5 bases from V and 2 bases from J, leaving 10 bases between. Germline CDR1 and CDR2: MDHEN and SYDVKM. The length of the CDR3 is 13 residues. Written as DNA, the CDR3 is TGTGCCAGCAGTCCGGCGGTCGCCTACGAGCAGTACTTC. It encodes CASSPAVAYEQYF.

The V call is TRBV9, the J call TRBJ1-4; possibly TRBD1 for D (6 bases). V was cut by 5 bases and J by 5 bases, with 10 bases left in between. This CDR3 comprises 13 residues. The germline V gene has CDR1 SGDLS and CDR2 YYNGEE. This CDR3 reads CASRRTENEKLFF. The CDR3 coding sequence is TGTGCCAGCAGGAGGACAGAGAATGAAAAACTGTTTTTT. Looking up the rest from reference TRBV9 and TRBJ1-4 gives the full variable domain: DSGVTQTPKHLITATGQRVTLRCSPRSGDLSVYWYQQSLDQGLQFLIQYYNGEERAKGNILERFSAQQFPDLHSELNLSSLELGDSALYFCASRRTENEKLFFGSGTQLSVL.

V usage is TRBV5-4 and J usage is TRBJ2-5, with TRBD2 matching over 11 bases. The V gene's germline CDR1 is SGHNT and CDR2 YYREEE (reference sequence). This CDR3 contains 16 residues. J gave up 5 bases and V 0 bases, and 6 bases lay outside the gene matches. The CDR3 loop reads CASSLELAGGRETQYF. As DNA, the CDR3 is TGTGCCAGCAGCTTGGAGCTAGCGGGAGGCCGGGAGACCCAGTACTTC.

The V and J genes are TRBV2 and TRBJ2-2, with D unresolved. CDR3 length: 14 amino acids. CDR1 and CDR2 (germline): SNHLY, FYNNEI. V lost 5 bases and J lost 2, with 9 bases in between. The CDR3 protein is CASSSTVNTGELFF. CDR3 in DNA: TGTGCCAGCAGTTCAACAGTAAACACCGGGGAGCTGTTTTTT.

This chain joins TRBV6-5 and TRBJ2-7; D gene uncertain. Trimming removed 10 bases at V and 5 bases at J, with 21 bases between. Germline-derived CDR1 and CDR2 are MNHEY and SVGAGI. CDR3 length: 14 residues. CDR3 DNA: TGTGCCACCACAGTTAGTGCGCGTTCGGACGAGCAGTACTTC. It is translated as CATTVSARSDEQYF.

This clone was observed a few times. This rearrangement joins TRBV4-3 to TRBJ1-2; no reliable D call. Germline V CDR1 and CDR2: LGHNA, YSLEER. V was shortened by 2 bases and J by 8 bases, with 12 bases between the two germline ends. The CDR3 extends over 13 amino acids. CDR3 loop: CASSQQGYGGYTF. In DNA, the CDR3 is TGCGCCAGCAGCCAACAAGGGTATGGGGGCTACACCTTC.

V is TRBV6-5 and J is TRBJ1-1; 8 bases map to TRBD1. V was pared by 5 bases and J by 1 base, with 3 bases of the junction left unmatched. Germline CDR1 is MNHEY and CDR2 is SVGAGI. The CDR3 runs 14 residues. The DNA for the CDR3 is TGTGCCAGCAGTACCGGGACAGGGAACACTGAAGCTTTCTTT. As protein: CASSTGTGNTEAFF.

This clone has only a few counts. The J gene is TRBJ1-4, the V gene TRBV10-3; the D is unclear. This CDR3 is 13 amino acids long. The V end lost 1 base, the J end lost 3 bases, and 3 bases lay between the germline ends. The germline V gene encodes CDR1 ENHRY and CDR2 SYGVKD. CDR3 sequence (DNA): TGTGCCATCAGTGAGTTGGCTAATGAAAAACTGTTTTTT. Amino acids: CAISELANEKLFF.

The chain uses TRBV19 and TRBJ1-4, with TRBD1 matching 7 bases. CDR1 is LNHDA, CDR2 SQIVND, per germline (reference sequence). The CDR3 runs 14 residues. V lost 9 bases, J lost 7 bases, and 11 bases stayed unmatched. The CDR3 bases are TGTGCCAGCACAAGCGGGACAGCGGCTGAAAAACTGTTTTTT. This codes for CASTSGTAAEKLFF.